The source of this T cell receptor beta chain is a study of T cells after yellow fever vaccination. The study made its TCR cDNA through 5'RACE template switching. That step introduced a universal primer site along with UMIs. TCRdb reanalysed the 5' RACE reads using MiXCR and keeps one entry per CDR3 protein. Among 250,000 or so distinct CDR3 sequences, about 3.5% were seen once, and the ten largest hold 19%. The study, taken as a whole, reports: A large majority of primary-vaccination clones showed up again after the booster (about 96% CD4, approximately 90% CD8).

This clonotype was picked up many times. The antigen remains undetermined. From germline, CDR1 is SGHRS and CDR2 YFSETQ. V dropped 2 bases and J dropped 3 bases, with 8 bases sitting between them. The length of the CDR3 is 13 residues. This TCR was sampled from a young man who received the YFV17D yellow fever vaccine. The specimen was PBMCs, collected 15 days after the yellow fever booster vaccination. This chain links TRBV5-1 with TRBJ2-5, with D unresolved. CDR3 nucleotides: TGCGCCAGCAGCTTCGGTGAAAAAGAGACCCAGTACTTC. This gives the protein CASSFGEKETQYF.